This record covers a single TCR beta chain. Its antigen is not identified. The record originates from a study of T cell responses to AZD1222 COVID-19 vaccine. Study-level points and caveats: When two AZD1222 doses had been given, Spike-specific TCR breadth and depth rose. It should be noted that donors were predominantly white British and more often female, and clonal diversity was possibly underestimated. With dominance at 160-218 and 743-854, vaccine-associated CD4 TCRs spanned spike.

The protocol was immunoSEQ multiplex PCR, while the TCRdb copy is restricted to in-frame clones and leaves out a portion. The repertoire has 95,000 to 150,000 clones, around 89% of them found once; the top ten carry more than 3%. The receptor was derived from an adult in good health. The sample here was peripheral blood, taken on day 0 of AZD1222 vaccination.

CDR3 sequence: CASSPGAGGTLEQYF. The DNA for the CDR3 is TGCGCCAGCAGCCCCGGTGCGGGGGGTACCCTCGAGCAGTACTTC. The chain recombines TRBV5-1 with TRBJ2-7; 8 nucleotides match TRBD2. The V gene's germline CDR1 is SGHRS and CDR2 YFSETQ. CDR3 size: 15 residues. V trimming: 4 bases; J trimming: 6 bases; junction bases outside the gene matches: 12.